The 25 T cell receptor beta chains below were found in one sample sequenced in a study of blood T cells in healthy people across ages. A second PCR of about 7 to 12 cycles used a sample-barcoded 5' primer and a J-beta primer mix. MiXCR was run by TCRdb on the 5' RACE reads, yielding one entry per CDR3 protein. The sample carries 1,800,000 or so distinct CDR3 sequences, 39% recorded once. The source material was blood. The source of these receptors is a human donor in good health.

V and J are TRBV11-2 and TRBJ2-1; TRBD2 matches at 9 bases. Trimming at V came to 1 base and at J to 4 bases, leaving 8 bases not matched to a gene. Germline CDR1 reads SGHAT; CDR2 reads FQNNGV. The CDR3 totals 17 residues. The CDR3 nucleotides read TGTGCCAGCAGCTTAGGAGGCCCGGGACTAGCTTACAATGAGCAGTTCTTC. Translation gives CASSLGGPGLAYNEQFF.

This clonotype appeared once. This chain joins TRBV5-1 and TRBJ2-1; D not resolved. CDR1 and CDR2 (germline): SGHRS, YFSETQ. The CDR3 has 14 amino acids. V lost 0 bases and J 9 bases, leaving 13 bases between the germline ends. The DNA of the CDR3 is TGCGCCAGCAGCTTGGGTGCTTCTCTGGGTGAGCAGTTCTTC. Residues: CASSLGASLGEQFF.

V usage is TRBV10-2 and J usage is TRBJ2-3; D may correspond to TRBD1 or TRBD2 (5 bases each). V shed 4 bases and J shed 2 bases, with 19 bases lying between them. The CDR3 runs 17 residues. CDR1 is WSHSY, CDR2 SAAADI, per germline. CDR3: CASSASPGRWITDTQYF. CDR3 bases: TGCGCCAGCAGTGCCTCCCCGGGACGATGGATCACAGATACGCAGTATTTT.

In regard to this clonotype: This may be a read error: a much more frequent sequence differs by one nucleotide. This sequence joins TRBV2 and TRBJ2-3; TRBD2 is a possible D gene (7 bases). Germline assignment: CDR1 SNHLY and CDR2 FYNNEI. This CDR3 has 12 amino acids. CDR3 protein: CASCGGTGTQYF. DNA of the CDR3: TGTGCCAGCTGCGGGGGCACAGGTACGCAGTATTTT. Full variable domain (missing parts from reference TRBV2 and TRBJ2-3): EPEVTQTPSHQVTQMGQEVILRCVPISNHLYFYWYRQILGQKVEFLVSFYNNEISEKSEIFDDQFSVERPDGSNFTLKIRSTKLEDSAMYFCASCGGTGTQYFGPGTRLTVL.

The chain carries TRBV6-5 and TRBJ2-3; 15 bases fit TRBD2. The CDR3 totals 19 residues. V lost 6 bases and J lost 2; bases outside the gene matches: 12. Germline loops: CDR1 MNHEY, CDR2 SVGAGI. The CDR3 sequence: CASSYGLAGGPTLTDTQYF. The CDR3 coding sequence is TGTGCCAGCAGCTACGGACTAGCGGGGGGGCCTACCCTCACAGATACGCAGTATTTT.

At least ten counts were recorded for this clonotype. This chain joins TRBV27 and TRBJ1-2; possible D gene TRBD1, 6 bases. The CDR3 covers 13 residues. Per the germline V gene, CDR1 is MNHEY and CDR2 is SMNVEV (reference sequence). Trimming shortened V by 7 bases and J by 1 base, and 10 bases separated the two germline ends. CDR3 protein: CASTRTVNYGYTF. The DNA for the CDR3 is TGTGCCAGCACCCGGACAGTTAACTATGGCTACACCTTC.

This clonotype showed up just a few times. The rearrangement joins TRBV12-3 or TRBV12-4 to TRBJ1-6; tentatively, D is TRBD1 (5 bases). The V and J ends lost 5 bases and 8 bases respectively, with 10 bases between them. This CDR3 has 13 amino acids. CDR3 region: CASSPGAHSPLHF. Here the CDR3 DNA reads TGTGCCAGCAGTCCCGGGGCCCATTCACCCCTCCACTTT.

The chain is built from TRBV5-1 and TRBJ2-7; 9 bases align to TRBD1. Unmatched junction bases numbered 17, after V lost 3 bases and J lost 1 base. The CDR3 length is 19 residues. Germline V lookup: CDR1 SGHRS, CDR2 YFSETQ. The CDR3 here is CASSSDLAQTGGSSYEQYF. The CDR3 DNA reads TGCGCCAGCAGCTCCGACCTGGCCCAAACAGGGGGCTCGTCCTACGAGCAGTACTTC.

This clonotype was detected only a few times. V usage is TRBV11-2 and J usage is TRBJ2-1; D ambiguous. The CDR3 has 16 residues. The V end was cut by 6 bases, the J end by 4 bases, with 19 bases between. Germline lookup yields CDR1 SGHAT and CDR2 FQNNGV. CDR3 sequence: CASRIRAATGYNEQFF. CDR3 nucleotides: TGTGCCAGCAGAATAAGGGCGGCGACGGGTTACAATGAGCAGTTCTTC.

The V gene is TRBV7-2, the J gene TRBJ2-1; D might be TRBD1 (5 bases). The CDR3 has 14 amino acids. Trimming shortened V by 5 bases and J by 6 bases, and 14 bases separated the two germline ends. Looked up from germline, CDR1 is SGHTA and CDR2 is FQGNSA. CDR3 sequence (DNA): TGTGCCAGCAGCCCCCGAAGGGGCTTCAATGAGCAGTTCTTC. Translated, it gives CASSPRRGFNEQFF.

The CDR3 DNA follows: TGTGCCAGCAGCGGAGGACAGATATATGGCTACACCTTC. It codes for CASSGGQIYGYTF. The V and J genes are TRBV11-1 and TRBJ1-2, with D perhaps TRBD1 (6 bases). CDR1 SGHAT and CDR2 FQDESV come from the germline V gene (reference sequence). The CDR3 length is 13 residues. V shed 5 bases and J shed 5 bases, with 12 bases lying between them. Complete variable domain (other parts from reference TRBV11-1 and TRBJ1-2): EAEVAQSPRYKITEKSQAVAFWCDPISGHATLYWYRQILGQGPELLVQFQDESVVDDSQLPKDRFSAERLKGVDSTLKIQPAELGDSAMYLCASSGGQIYGYTFGSGTRLTVV.

This clonotype was seen just once. CDR3 coding DNA: TGTGCCAGCAGCTTTTCCAGGGCTCAAGAGACCCAGTACTTC. Protein sequence: CASSFSRAQETQYF. The chain carries TRBV7-2 and TRBJ2-5, with D maybe TRBD1 (5 bases). CDR1 and CDR2 (germline): SGHTA, FQGNSA. The V end lost 3 bases, the J end lost 2 bases, and 10 bases lay between the germline ends. This CDR3 comprises 14 residues.

Ten or more counts support this clonotype. The chain links TRBV7-2 to TRBJ2-7; D gene uncertain. The CDR3 consists of 12 residues. Germline V lookup: CDR1 SGHTA, CDR2 FQGNSA. Trimming stripped 1 base from V and 4 bases from J, with 5 bases between. The DNA of the CDR3 is TGTGCCAGCAGCTTAGAGATTTACGAGCAGTACTTC. Translated, it gives CASSLEIYEQYF. Looking up the rest from reference TRBV7-2 and TRBJ2-7 gives the full variable domain: GAGVSQSPSNKVTEKGKDVELRCDPISGHTALYWYRQSLGQGLEFLIYFQGNSAPDKSGLPSDRFSAERTGGSVSTLTIQRTQQEDSAVYLCASSLEIYEQYFGPGTRLTVT.

The V gene is TRBV9, the J gene TRBJ2-7; TRBD1 or TRBD2 may be the D gene (5 bases each). The CDR3 loop spans 15 amino acids. The germline V gene encodes CDR1 SGDLS and CDR2 YYNGEE. V was pared by 4 bases and J by 3 bases, with 17 bases between. DNA of the CDR3: TGTGCCAGCAGCCCGGCCGGGACGGTGAACTACGAGCAGTACTTC. Amino acid sequence: CASSPAGTVNYEQYF.

In its sample, this clonotype was seen a few times. The chain carries TRBV30 and TRBJ1-2; no firm D call. The CDR3 runs to 12 residues. Germline assignment: CDR1 GTSNPN and CDR2 SVGIG (reference sequence). Trimming stripped 0 bases from V and 5 bases from J, with 7 bases between. CDR3 residues: CAWSVWRYGYTF. In DNA, the CDR3 is TGTGCCTGGAGTGTATGGCGATATGGCTACACCTTC.

The chain has TRBV3-1 and TRBJ2-1; 12 bases agree with TRBD1. The germline V gene encodes CDR1 LGHDT and CDR2 YNNKEL (reference sequence). This CDR3 spans 17 amino acids. V was clipped by 2 bases and J by 7 bases; unmatched bases: 9. CDR3 coding DNA: TGTGCCAGCAGCCAATATGGTGGGACAGGGGGCCGGAATGAGCAGTTCTTC. Protein sequence: CASSQYGGTGGRNEQFF.

The count of this clonotype is one. J is TRBJ2-7 and V is TRBV7-8; 8 positions match TRBD1. The end of the DNA aligns better with TRBJ2-5, so the J call may be wrong. The CDR3 spans 13 residues. Germline loops: CDR1 SGHVS, CDR2 FQNEAQ. For the CDR3, the DNA is TGTGCCAGCAGCCACGACAGGGGCGGGACCCAGTACTTC. Protein: CASSHDRGGTQYF.

V is TRBV19 and J is TRBJ1-5, with unresolved D. Between the trimmed V and J ends, which lost 3 bases and 2 bases, there was a span of 11 bases. Germline V CDR1 and CDR2: LNHDA, SQIVND (reference sequence). The CDR3 consists of 15 residues. The CDR3 reads CASSMEHFGNQPQHF. As DNA, the CDR3 is TGTGCCAGTAGTATGGAACATTTTGGCAATCAGCCCCAGCATTTT.

The rearrangement links TRBV9 to TRBJ2-1; D is unresolved. Trimming cost V 3 bases and J 6 bases, with 10 bases left between them. CDR1 is SGDLS and CDR2 is YYNGEE in the germline V gene. The CDR3 sequence is 13 residues long. The CDR3 DNA reads as TGTGCCAGCAGCGATAGGATGTCCAATGAGCAGTTCTTC. This sequence encodes CASSDRMSNEQFF.

The chain carries TRBV7-2 and TRBJ1-2, with 7 positions matching TRBD1. The V gene end was trimmed by 3 bases and the J gene end by 5 bases; junction bases not matched to a gene: 9. The CDR3 totals 15 residues. Germline V gene sequence: CDR1 SGHTA, CDR2 FQGNSA. CDR3 sequence reads: CASSFRGAMVYGYTF. The CDR3 bases are TGTGCCAGCAGCTTCAGGGGGGCTATGGTTTATGGCTACACCTTC.

This clonotype was seen a few times. The chain carries TRBV29-1 and TRBJ2-3; D perhaps matches TRBD1 (6 bases). Germline CDR1 SQVTM, CDR2 ANQGSEA. V was clipped by 7 bases and J by 5 bases, with 13 bases between them. The CDR3 spans 12 residues. This chain's CDR3 is CSGREGVDTQYF. DNA of the CDR3: TGCAGCGGCCGTGAGGGGGTAGATACGCAGTATTTT.

Points on this clonotype: At one end, the junction sequence differs from germline, possibly due to a read error. The chain has TRBV24-1 and TRBJ2-5; D could derive from TRBD1 or TRBD2 (6 bases each). The germline gives CDR1 KGHDR, CDR2 SFDVKD. This CDR3 comprises 17 residues. The CDR3 nucleotides are TGTGCCTCCAGTGATACTACAGGGATCGGGACTGGGGAGACCCAGTACTTC. It encodes CASSDTTGIGTGETQYF.

This clonotype was counted between two and nine times. The chain is built from TRBV29-1 and TRBJ2-1; maybe TRBD2 (6 bases). The length of the CDR3 is 17 residues. Germline values: CDR1 SQVTM, CDR2 ANQGSEA. Trimming stripped 6 bases from V and 3 bases from J, with 24 bases between. The CDR3, as DNA: TGCAGCGTCGGAAAATCACTAAGGCTGGGGGGCTACAATGAGCAGTTCTTC. It encodes CSVGKSLRLGGYNEQFF.

The sample holds many counts of this clonotype. V gene TRBV20-1 combines with J gene TRBJ1-1; D is ambiguous. This CDR3 spans 14 amino acids. V lost 5 bases and J lost 0, with 13 bases in between. Germline V gene sequence: CDR1 DFQATT, CDR2 SNEGSKA (reference sequence). The CDR3 loop reads CSAALTALNTEAFF. CDR3 DNA sequence: TGCAGTGCTGCTCTAACAGCCTTGAACACTGAAGCTTTCTTT.

The chain employs TRBV11-2 and TRBJ1-2, with 8 bases fitting TRBD1. V gave up 5 bases and J gave up 0 bases; unmatched junction bases: 11. The CDR3 contains 17 residues. CDR1 and CDR2 (germline): SGHAT, FQNNGV. CDR3 coding DNA: TGTGCCAGCAGCACACCCAGGGGGCTTATATCTAACTATGGCTACACCTTC. Its protein product is CASSTPRGLISNYGYTF.